The 17 T cell receptor beta chains below come from one sample, sequenced in a study of post-analysis software for immune sequencing data. These TCRs' antigens remain unknown. Prepared libraries of TCR beta cDNA carried unique molecular identifiers. TCRdb reprocessed the PCR reads via MiXCR and lists one record per CDR3 protein. The data show approximately 250,000 distinct CDR3 sequences, around 34% seen once. Whole-study results and caveats: About 5 TRBV segments (TRBV5-6, TRBV5-1 and TRBV20-1 among them) occurred more frequently in patients than in controls.

The sample was blood. All receptors derive from a girl between 10 and 17 years old with multiple sclerosis.

This clonotype was counted a few times. With a much larger clone just one base away, this may be a read error. This rearrangement joins TRBV6-1 to TRBJ2-7; no definite D call. The CDR3 consists of 10 residues. The germline CDR1 and CDR2 sequences are MNHNS and SASEGT. The CDR3 nucleotides read TGTGCCGGCAGTGCCGGTGTCCAGTACTTC. Translated: CAGSAGVQYF.

This clonotype was detected a few times. CDR3 coding DNA: TGCAGCGTTGACTGGTCGGAGACTGAAGCTTTCTTT. It yields the protein CSVDWSETEAFF. V and J are TRBV29-1 and TRBJ1-1, with D unresolved. The CDR3 consists of 12 residues. Looked up from germline, CDR1 is SQVTM and CDR2 is ANQGSEA. V was clipped by 3 bases and J by 5 bases, with 10 bases between them.

This clonotype has a count of ten or more. The J gene is TRBJ1-1, the V gene TRBV5-1, with 8 bases identical to TRBD1. The CDR3 totals 13 residues. J gave up 6 bases and V 3 bases, and 4 bases lay outside the gene matches. Germline CDR1 SGHRS, CDR2 YFSETQ. CDR3 sequence: CASSSTGEPEAFF. The CDR3 nucleotides are TGCGCCAGCAGCTCGACAGGGGAGCCTGAAGCTTTCTTT.

The sample holds a few counts of this clonotype. This chain connects TRBV7-3 to TRBJ2-2; D not certain. The CDR3 is 15 residues long. Trimming took 2 bases from V and 0 from J, leaving 7 bases between them. Looked up from germline, CDR1 is SGHTA and CDR2 is FQGTGA. The CDR3 here is CASSLVGSNTGELFF. The CDR3 DNA is TGTGCCAGCAGCTTAGTCGGTTCGAACACCGGGGAGCTGTTTTTT.

As regards this clonotype: Given a much more abundant clone one base away, this may be a read error. This rearrangement joins TRBV20-1 to TRBJ2-7; the D gene is possibly TRBD1 (6 bases). The CDR3 consists of 13 residues. Per the germline V gene, CDR1 is DFQATT and CDR2 is SNEGSKA (reference sequence). This chain's CDR3 is CSTRGTGHSEQYF. Written as DNA, the CDR3 is TGCAGTACTAGAGGTACGGGACATAGCGAGCAGTACTTC.

Concerning this clonotype itself: A read error may be the cause here, since a much bigger clone is one base away. This likely comes from a read error, as the CDR3 has no conserved phenylalanine or tryptophan at its end. This rearrangement joins TRBV29-1 to TRBJ2-3; 7 nucleotides agree with TRBD1. This CDR3 region has 13 residues. The germline CDR1 and CDR2 sequences are SQVTM and ANQGSEA. V dropped 7 bases and J dropped 0; count of bases not matched to a gene: 4. For the CDR3, the DNA is TGCAGCGCCCGACAGGGAAGCACAGATACGCAGTATCTT. It translates to CSARQGSTDTQYL.

The chain links TRBV18 to TRBJ1-2; unclear D gene. V was trimmed by 3 bases and J by 4 bases, leaving 9 bases between them. Germline V gene lookup returns CDR1 KGHSH and CDR2 LQKENI. The CDR3 is 13 residues long. The CDR3 loop reads CASSPDRIYGYTF. DNA for the CDR3: TGTGCCAGCTCACCTGACCGGATCTATGGCTACACCTTC.

The chain uses TRBV7-9 and TRBJ1-1; 7 positions match TRBD1. Germline V lookup: CDR1 SEHNR, CDR2 FQNEAQ (reference sequence). The CDR3 runs 15 residues. Trimming cost V 7 bases and J 3 bases; bases outside gene matches: 11. The CDR3 coding sequence is TGTGCCAGCACCCGGGGGCAGGGGGTGGACACTGAAGCTTTCTTT. Encoded protein: CASTRGQGVDTEAFF. Variable domain in full (rest from reference TRBV7-9 and TRBJ1-1): DTGVSQNPRHKITKRGQNVTFRCDPISEHNRLYWYRQTLGQGPEFLTYFQNEAQLEKSRLLSDRFSAERPKGSFSTLEIQRTEQGDSAMYLCASTRGQGVDTEAFFGQGTRLTVV.

The chain links TRBV9 to TRBJ1-3; D unclear. Germline V gene lookup returns CDR1 SGDLS and CDR2 YYNGEE. With 4 bases removed from V and 0 bases from J, the gap between germline ends came to 11 bases. The CDR3 extends over 15 amino acids. In nucleotides, the CDR3 is TGTGCCAGCAGCCCCGGTTGGGGCTCTGGAAACACCATATATTTT. This codes for CASSPGWGSGNTIYF. The whole variable domain, remainder taken from reference TRBV9 and TRBJ1-3, is DSGVTQTPKHLITATGQRVTLRCSPRSGDLSVYWYQQSLDQGLQFLIQYYNGEERAKGNILERFSAQQFPDLHSELNLSSLELGDSALYFCASSPGWGSGNTIYFGEGSWLTVV.

This clonotype was seen ten or more times. The rearrangement joins TRBV20-1 to TRBJ2-3; D is undetermined. V was cut by 5 bases and J by 4 bases, with 16 bases left in between. Germline CDR1 DFQATT, CDR2 SNEGSKA (reference sequence). There are 14 residues in the CDR3. Here the CDR3 DNA reads TGCAGTGCTGGATCCACTGAGCGTTCAGATACGCAGTATTTT. Translation: CSAGSTERSDTQYF.

The chain is built from TRBV4-1 and TRBJ1-4, with 9 positions matching TRBD1. Losses at the gene ends were 4 bases for V and 0 bases for J; bases not matched to a gene: 18. CDR1 is MGHRA and CDR2 is YSYEKL in the germline V gene. The CDR3 spans 21 residues. CDR3 residues: CASSPTPGGQGSSATNEKLFF. CDR3 nucleotide sequence: TGCGCCAGCAGCCCGACCCCCGGAGGACAGGGGTCCTCTGCAACTAATGAAAAACTGTTTTTT.

This clonotype was picked up a small number of times. A read error may account for a junction end that differs from germline. The chain carries TRBV5-1 and TRBJ1-4; 10 bases match TRBD1. The germline V gene encodes CDR1 SGHRS and CDR2 YFSETQ. The CDR3 has 15 amino acids. DNA for the CDR3: TGCGCCAGCAGCGGAGGGACAGGGGCATTTGAAAAACGGTTTTTT. It yields the protein CASSGGTGAFEKRFF.

As concerns this clonotype: A much larger clone lies a single base off, so this may be a read error. The gene calls are TRBV20-1 and TRBJ1-5, with 8 positions matching TRBD1. This CDR3 is built from 14 residues. V was pared by 5 bases and J by 6 bases, with 9 bases of the junction left unmatched. The germline V gene encodes CDR1 DFQATT and CDR2 SNEGSKA (reference sequence). Here the CDR3 DNA reads TGCAGTGCTTCATGTCAGGGGGCTCTTCAGCCCCAGCATTTT. Residues: CSASCQGALQPQHF.

The gene calls are TRBV20-1 and TRBJ2-4; D is perhaps TRBD2 (6 bases). This CDR3 has 16 residues. Between the trimmed V and J ends, which lost 1 base and 0 bases, there was a span of 13 bases. CDR1 is DFQATT, CDR2 SNEGSKA, per germline (reference sequence). This CDR3 is CSARGPGTLAKNIQYF. The CDR3 DNA sequence: TGCAGTGCTAGAGGACCCGGGACTTTAGCCAAAAACATTCAGTACTTC.

This clonotype was seen ten or more times. The chain couples TRBV6-5 to TRBJ1-4; D remains ambiguous. CDR3 length equals 13 residues. V was trimmed by 4 bases and J by 5 bases, leaving 8 bases between them. Germline V gene sequence: CDR1 MNHEY, CDR2 SVGAGI. The DNA of the CDR3 is TGTGCCAGCAGTTTCCGGGTGAATGAAAAACTGTTTTTT. It yields the protein CASSFRVNEKLFF.

Concerning this clonotype: A much larger clone differs from this one at a single base, so this may be a read error. This chain's CDR3 is CASSSTTPKGVSKAFF. The DNA of the CDR3 is TGTGCCAGCAGTTCGACTACGCCCAAGGGGGTCAGCAAAGCTTTCTTT. This chain links TRBV6-5 with TRBJ1-1; the D gene is possibly TRBD1 (6 bases). Deletions cut 4 bases from V and 9 bases from J, with 24 bases between. In germline, CDR1 is MNHEY, CDR2 SVGAGI. The CDR3 sequence is 16 residues long.

As to this clonotype: The junction shows a germline mismatch at one end, possibly a read error. The rearrangement uses TRBV2 and TRBJ1-6; no reliable D call. This CDR3 comprises 13 residues. Germline V gene lookup returns CDR1 SNHLY and CDR2 FYNNEI. Written as DNA, the CDR3 is TGTGCCAGCAGTGAAGCAGGGAATTCACCCCCCCACTTT. Amino acids: CASSEAGNSPPHF.